Here is one T cell receptor beta chain with its context. The record originates from a study of blood T cell repertoires in COVID-19. Overall study context: The samples span acute and convalescent COVID-19 from the United States, Italy and Spain. The cDNA or gDNA used as material had been derived from T cells, B-cell-depleted T cells, or PBMCs.

V gave up 0 bases and J gave up 3 bases, with 9 bases separating them. The CDR3 has 15 residues. The germline V gene encodes CDR1 MGHRA and CDR2 YSYEKL. In the authors' methods: Amplification of reference gene primers was used by the study to estimate nucleated cell counts. Profiled with immunoSEQ multiplex PCR; TCRdb holds only in-frame clones, not every one. D and trimming were read from the DNA, whereas the V and J calls and clone size are those reported in that table. The sample consists of over 350,000 clones, more than 80% of them appearing once. This chain joins TRBV4-1 and TRBJ1-5; no firm D call. The sequencing sample was made of peripheral blood. The TCR sequence derives from a woman aged 30 to 39 with active or convalescent COVID-19. The CDR3 DNA reads TGCGCCAGCAGCCAAGATCTGACAATCAATCAGCCCCAGCATTTT. This gives the protein CASSQDLTINQPQHF.